This is a list of T cell receptor beta chains from one sample in a study of T cells in localized non-small cell lung cancer. Data came from immunoSEQ multiplex PCR; TCRdb stores just in-frame clones and leaves some out. The sample holds under 30,000 clones, 86% seen once. This sample comprised peripheral blood, obtained before any cancer treatment. These receptors all stem from a female donor older than 55 with stage I lung adenocarcinoma. The CDR3 runs from the conserved cysteine through the conserved F or W.

v_gene: TRBV6-6; j_gene: TRBJ2-3; CDR3aa: CAVRGRGASTDTQYF
v_gene: TRBV30; j_gene: TRBJ1-3; CDR3aa: CAWLGNTIYF
v_gene: TRBV6-1; j_gene: TRBJ1-5; CDR3aa: CASSGTRTIRNQPQHF
v_gene: TRBV5-5; j_gene: TRBJ2-7; CDR3aa: CASSLGPTVTPYEQYF
v_gene: TRBV9; j_gene: TRBJ1-1; CDR3aa: CASSVRDTRAEAFF
v_gene: TRBV6-1; j_gene: TRBJ2-7; CDR3aa: CASSEGGFYEQYF
v_gene: TRBV9; j_gene: TRBJ1-1; CDR3aa: CASSVATGTGTEAFF
v_gene: TRBV2; j_gene: TRBJ1-4; CDR3aa: CASSEVSEKLFF
v_gene: TRBV5-1; j_gene: TRBJ1-1; CDR3aa: CASSWTGGNTEAFF
v_gene: TRBV5-1; j_gene: TRBJ1-1; CDR3aa: CASKPLGQDEAFF
v_gene: TRBV7-9; j_gene: TRBJ1-1; CDR3aa: CASSLGSTTGKAFF
v_gene: TRBV30; j_gene: TRBJ1-4; CDR3aa: CAWSTRDRGEKLFF
v_gene: TRBV19; j_gene: TRBJ2-3; CDR3aa: CATSPFGQGTDTQYF
v_gene: TRBV29-1; j_gene: TRBJ1-1; CDR3aa: CSVEGTEAFF
v_gene: TRBV6-1; j_gene: TRBJ1-2; CDR3aa: CASSEQTRGYTF
v_gene: TRBV11-3; j_gene: TRBJ1-3; CDR3aa: CASSTTGGLTIYF
v_gene: TRBV9; j_gene: TRBJ2-2; CDR3aa: CASSVEGNTGELFF
v_gene: TRBV7-9; j_gene: TRBJ1-2; CDR3aa: CASSPGQADYGYTF
v_gene: TRBV2; j_gene: TRBJ1-1; CDR3aa: CASSEARGKNTEAFF
v_gene: TRBV29-1; j_gene: TRBJ1-5; CDR3aa: CSVGGNSNQPQHF
v_gene: TRBV6-6; j_gene: TRBJ2-3; CDR3aa: CASSYGGSTDTQYF
v_gene: TRBV10-1; j_gene: TRBJ1-6; CDR3aa: CASSESAGPWSDSPLHF
v_gene: TRBV4-1; j_gene: TRBJ1-1; CDR3aa: CASGRGGDTEAFF
v_gene: TRBV2; j_gene: TRBJ2-2; CDR3aa: CASSEHDISNTGELFF
v_gene: TRBV11-2; j_gene: TRBJ1-1; CDR3aa: CASSLVGWADDEAFF
v_gene: TRBV11-3; j_gene: TRBJ1-1; CDR3aa: CASSLVGQDTEAFF
v_gene: TRBV27; j_gene: TRBJ1-5; CDR3aa: CATRDGLYSNQPQHF
v_gene: TRBV6-1; j_gene: TRBJ2-3; CDR3aa: CACNPWTGGKDTQYF
v_gene: TRBV18; j_gene: TRBJ1-2; CDR3aa: CASSQTGNDGYTF
v_gene: TRBV30; j_gene: TRBJ1-2; CDR3aa: CAWARDRASYGYTF
v_gene: TRBV10-3; j_gene: TRBJ1-5; CDR3aa: CAINPDSNQPQHF
v_gene: TRBV11-2; j_gene: TRBJ1-3; CDR3aa: CASSFGQNSNTIYF
v_gene: TRBV10-3; j_gene: TRBJ2-2; CDR3aa: CAIGLAGPNTGELFF
v_gene: TRBV6-6; j_gene: TRBJ2-7; CDR3aa: CASSYSLAYEQYF
v_gene: TRBV5-1; j_gene: TRBJ2-1; CDR3aa: CASSRGTGGVYNEQFF
v_gene: TRBV2; j_gene: TRBJ1-2; CDR3aa: CASRGDYGYTF
v_gene: TRBV27; j_gene: TRBJ1-2; CDR3aa: CASRPTGTANYGYTF
v_gene: TRBV5-6; j_gene: TRBJ2-3; CDR3aa: CASSYLTTGTSGTDTQYF
v_gene: TRBV5-6; j_gene: TRBJ1-5; CDR3aa: CASSLRGQINQPQHF
v_gene: TRBV7-2; j_gene: TRBJ1-5; CDR3aa: CASSYGQFQPQHF
v_gene: TRBV7-6; j_gene: TRBJ2-7; CDR3aa: CASSLAATSVYEQYF
v_gene: TRBV5-6; j_gene: TRBJ2-6; CDR3aa: CASSQTGTGVYSGANVLTF
v_gene: TRBV4-1; j_gene: TRBJ2-5; CDR3aa: CASSRGGTRETQYF
v_gene: TRBV6-5; j_gene: TRBJ1-3; CDR3aa: CASSPLSGNTIYF